This TCR beta chain appears in the sequencing data of a study of OX40 agonist ivuxolimab in advanced cancers. Study background: Patients receiving dose escalation had hepatocellular carcinoma, melanoma, renal cell or head and neck cancer.

The method was immunoSEQ multiplex PCR; TCRdb's version includes in-frame clones alone and lacks a portion of them. The sample lists over 50,000 clones; about 87% were seen once. Germline CDR1 SEHNR, CDR2 FQNEAQ (reference sequence). This CDR3 is 16 amino acids long. V shed 1 base, J shed 1 base, and the junction held 6 bases outside the gene matches. The chain employs TRBV7-9 and TRBJ2-7, with 8 bases identical to TRBD2. The sequenced sample was CD4+ or CD8+ T cells sorted from blood, obtained in a trial of the OX40 agonist ivuxolimab. The sequence derives from an adult with an advanced solid tumor such as melanoma, head and neck, liver or kidney cancer. The CDR3 nucleotides read TGTGCCAGCAGCTTAGAGGTTGCGGGGGGTTCCTACGAGCAGTACTTC. Its protein product is CASSLEVAGGSYEQYF. Combining the CDR3 with reference TRBV7-9 and TRBJ2-7 gives the whole variable domain DTGVSQNPRHKITKRGQNVTFRCDPISEHNRLYWYRQTLGQGPEFLTYFQNEAQLEKSRLLSDRFSAERPKGSFSTLEIQRTEQGDSAMYLCASSLEVAGGSYEQYFGPGTRLTVT.